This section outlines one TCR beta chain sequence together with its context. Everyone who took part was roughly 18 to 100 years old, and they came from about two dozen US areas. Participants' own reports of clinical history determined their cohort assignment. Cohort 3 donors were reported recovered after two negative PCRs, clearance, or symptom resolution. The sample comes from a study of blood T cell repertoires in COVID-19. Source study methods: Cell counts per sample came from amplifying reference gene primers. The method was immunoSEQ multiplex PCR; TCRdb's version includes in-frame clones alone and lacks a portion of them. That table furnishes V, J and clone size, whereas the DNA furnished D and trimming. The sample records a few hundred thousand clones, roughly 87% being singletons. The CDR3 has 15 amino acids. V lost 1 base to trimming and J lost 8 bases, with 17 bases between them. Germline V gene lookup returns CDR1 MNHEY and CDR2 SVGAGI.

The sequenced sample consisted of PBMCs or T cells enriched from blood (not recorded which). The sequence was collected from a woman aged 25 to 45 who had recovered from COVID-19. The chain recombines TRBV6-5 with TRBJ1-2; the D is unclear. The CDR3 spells CASSYFRGAMLGYTF. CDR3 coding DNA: TGTGCCAGCAGTTACTTTCGGGGAGCTATGCTGGGCTACACCTTC.